Shown below are 23 T cell receptor beta chains from a single sample sequenced in a study of T-cell memory formation after mild COVID-19. TCRdb re-derived calls from the 5' RACE reads in MiXCR, one entry per CDR3 protein. The table records around 310,000 distinct CDR3 sequences, 15% of them present only once. The source material was PBMCs or a T cell subset sorted from them (not recorded which). The receptors stem from a man between 18 and 29 years old who had mild COVID-19 (a few samples of this study predate the infection). Cell type and time point are not known.

This clonotype appeared a few times. The rearrangement links TRBV6-5 to TRBJ2-3, with TRBD2 identical over 7 bases. This CDR3 has 13 residues. Unmatched junction bases numbered 1, after V lost 6 bases and J lost 1 base. Germline V lookup: CDR1 MNHEY, CDR2 SVGAGI. CDR3 nucleotide sequence: TGTGCCAGCAGGAGCGGGGGCACAGATACGCAGTATTTT. It specifies CASRSGGTDTQYF.

This clonotype was found a few times. This chain joins TRBV5-1 and TRBJ2-1; D gene ambiguous. The CDR3 covers 13 residues. Germline V CDR1 and CDR2: SGHRS, YFSETQ. Trimming removed 1 base from V and 7 bases from J, with 9 bases in between. The CDR3 DNA reads as TGCGCCAGCAGCTTGTCGTCCAAGAATGAGCAGTTCTTC. This encodes CASSLSSKNEQFF.

This clonotype was seen only a few times. The chain is built from TRBV7-2 and TRBJ2-5, with D unresolved. The CDR3 runs 14 residues. Germline CDR1 and CDR2: SGHTA and FQGNSA. Deletions cut 4 bases from V and 2 bases from J, with 11 bases between. The CDR3 loop is CASSSTRVQETQYF. The CDR3 region has the DNA TGTGCCAGCAGCTCTACCCGAGTACAAGAGACCCAGTACTTC.

The chain joins TRBV28 to TRBJ1-4; 9 bases fit TRBD1. V shed 0 bases and J 8 bases; nucleotides not matched to a gene: 13. The germline V gene has CDR1 MDHEN and CDR2 SYDVKM. CDR3 size: 18 residues. CDR3 nucleotide sequence: TGTGCCAGCAGTTTATGGGCCGGTACAGGGGGCGCGAGGGAAAAACTGTTTTTT. This codes for CASSLWAGTGGAREKLFF.

This clonotype was recorded a few times. J is TRBJ2-7 and V is TRBV6-5; TRBD2 might be the D (5 bases). CDR1 and CDR2 from the germline V gene are MNHEY and SVGAGI. CDR3 length: 15 amino acids. Deletions cut 2 bases from V and 4 bases from J, with 15 bases between. CDR3: CASSYRTGYSYEQYV. CDR3 sequence (DNA): TGTGCCAGCAGTTACCGGACTGGCTATTCTTACGAGCAGTACGTC.

This clonotype has only a few counts. The chain is built from TRBV24-1 and TRBJ2-7; 7 nucleotides match TRBD1. Germline CDR1 KGHDR, CDR2 SFDVKD. CDR3 length: 11 residues. Germline trimming cut 8 bases from V and 4 bases from J; bases unmatched to any gene: 1. The CDR3 nucleotides are TGTGCCACCATACAGGGGTACGAGCAGTACTTC. Translation: CATIQGYEQYF.

This clonotype was found a few times. The rearrangement uses TRBV10-3 and TRBJ1-2; possibly TRBD1 for D (6 bases). Germline loops: CDR1 ENHRY, CDR2 SYGVKD. Trimming took off 3 bases at V and 2 bases at J, with 7 bases between the two ends. The CDR3 sequence is 13 residues long. The CDR3 sequence: CAISEGGNYGYTF. The CDR3 nucleotides read TGTGCCATCAGTGAAGGGGGGAACTATGGCTACACCTTC.

This clonotype was detected only a few times. The CDR3 DNA reads as TGTGCCAGCAGTCCCGGGACAGGGGCCGGAGAGTACGCCTACGAGCAGTACTTC. It is translated as CASSPGTGAGEYAYEQYF. J is TRBJ2-7 and V is TRBV28; the match to TRBD1 covers 10 bases. The trim removed 5 bases at V and 2 bases at J, leaving 15 bases unmatched. This CDR3 spans 18 amino acids. The germline CDR1 and CDR2 sequences are MDHEN and SYDVKM.

The chain links TRBV28 to TRBJ2-3; perhaps TRBD2 as D (6 bases). Deletions cut 1 base from V and 1 base from J, with 9 bases between. Germline V gene lookup returns CDR1 MDHEN and CDR2 SYDVKM. This CDR3 is 15 amino acids long. CDR3 region: CASSLLAGRTDTQYF. The CDR3 DNA follows: TGTGCCAGCAGTTTATTGGCGGGGCGCACAGATACGCAGTATTTT.

This clonotype showed up many times. The chain carries TRBV28 and TRBJ2-5; TRBD1 aligns across 7 bases. Germline-derived CDR1 and CDR2 are MDHEN and SYDVKM. The CDR3 is made up of 14 amino acids. Trimming took 5 bases from V and 1 from J; bases not matched to a gene: 4. In DNA, the CDR3 is TGTGCCAGCAGTCGGGACAGTACCCAAGAGACCCAGTACTTC. Its translation: CASSRDSTQETQYF.

V and J are TRBV6-2 or TRBV6-3 and TRBJ1-1; tentative D call: TRBD1 (5 bases). Germline V gene lookup returns CDR1 MNHEY and CDR2 SVGEGT. There are 17 residues in the CDR3. Deletions cut 2 bases from V and 6 bases from J, with 22 bases between. This chain's CDR3 is CASSYMPEGLFVAEAFF. As DNA, the CDR3 is TGTGCCAGCAGTTACATGCCGGAGGGACTCTTCGTGGCTGAAGCTTTCTTT.

The V and J genes are TRBV5-1 and TRBJ2-2; 8 bases match TRBD1. The CDR3 spans 16 residues. Looked up from germline, CDR1 is SGHRS and CDR2 is YFSETQ. With V trimmed by 0 bases and J by 4 bases, 5 bases remained unmatched. The CDR3 DNA follows: TGCGCCAGCAGCTTGGGCCAGGGGGCCAGCACCGGGGAGCTGTTTTTT. It codes for CASSLGQGASTGELFF.

The V call is TRBV7-9, the J call TRBJ2-5, with D maybe TRBD2 (5 bases). Trimming shortened V by 5 bases and J by 7 bases, and 11 bases separated the two germline ends. The CDR3 is made up of 12 amino acids. The germline CDR1 and CDR2 sequences are SEHNR and FQNEAQ (reference sequence). Here the CDR3 DNA reads TGTGCCAGCAGCCGAGATGCGGGGACCCAGTACTTC. Encoded protein: CASSRDAGTQYF. Variable domain in full (rest from reference TRBV7-9 and TRBJ2-5): DTGVSQNPRHKITKRGQNVTFRCDPISEHNRLYWYRQTLGQGPEFLTYFQNEAQLEKSRLLSDRFSAERPKGSFSTLEIQRTEQGDSAMYLCASSRDAGTQYFGPGTRLLVL.

The chain recombines TRBV5-6 with TRBJ1-2; no reliable D call. V was clipped by 4 bases and J by 5 bases, with 15 bases between them. Per germline, CDR1 SGHDT and CDR2 YYEEEE. This CDR3 has 14 residues. CDR3 in amino acids: CASSKKVQYYGYTF. Written as DNA, the CDR3 is TGTGCCAGCAGCAAGAAGGTACAGTATTATGGCTACACCTTC.

This clonotype has a count of ten or more. The V call is TRBV6-5, the J call TRBJ2-5; 8 nucleotides line up with TRBD1. Trimming cost V 6 bases and J 1 base; bases outside gene matches: 1. The CDR3 has 13 amino acids. Germline-derived CDR1 and CDR2 are MNHEY and SVGAGI. This CDR3 reads CASRGQAQETQYF. The CDR3 DNA is TGTGCCAGCAGGGGACAGGCCCAAGAGACCCAGTACTTC.

This rearrangement joins TRBV24-1 to TRBJ2-1; D ambiguous. V was trimmed by 2 bases and J by 5 bases, leaving 3 bases between them. CDR1 is KGHDR and CDR2 is SFDVKD in the germline V gene. This CDR3 is 12 amino acids long. CDR3 bases: TGTGCCACCAGTGATTATAACAATGAGCAGTTCTTC. The encoded protein is CATSDYNNEQFF.

The chain is built from TRBV12-3 or TRBV12-4 and TRBJ2-5, with D tentatively TRBD1 (5 bases). V lost 0 bases to trimming and J lost 4 bases, with 12 bases between them. The CDR3 runs 15 residues. This CDR3 reads CASSLAMAGRETQYF. CDR3 nucleotides: TGTGCCAGCAGTTTAGCCATGGCAGGGCGAGAGACCCAGTACTTC.

The CDR3 DNA follows: TGCGCCAGCGGCGAGACCGGGGCCTTAGGGGAAAAACTGTTTTTT. Translated, it gives CASGETGALGEKLFF. The rearrangement joins TRBV5-1 to TRBJ1-4; D possibly corresponds to TRBD1 (5 bases). Trimming removed 7 bases at V and 8 bases at J, with 21 bases between. The CDR3 extends over 15 amino acids. Looked up from germline, CDR1 is SGHRS and CDR2 is YFSETQ.

Only a few counts were recorded for this clonotype. This chain links TRBV12-3 or TRBV12-4 with TRBJ1-2, with TRBD1 matching 7 bases. The CDR3 runs 17 residues. Trimming removed 5 bases from V and 6 bases from J; junction bases left unmatched: 18. The CDR3: CASSRRQGGLLADGYTF. CDR3 DNA sequence: TGTGCCAGCAGTAGAAGGCAGGGGGGTTTACTTGCGGATGGCTACACCTTC.

This chain uses TRBV27 with TRBJ2-2; D is ambiguous. V shed 6 bases and J shed 5 bases, with 7 bases lying between them. This CDR3 has 12 residues. Germline V gives CDR1 MNHEY, CDR2 SMNVEV (reference sequence). Here the CDR3 DNA reads TGTGCCAGCAGAGCCGGAACCGGGGAGCTGTTTTTT. As protein: CASRAGTGELFF.

This clonotype was found a few times. V is TRBV15 and J is TRBJ2-2; D unclear. The CDR3 runs 15 residues. Per the germline V gene, CDR1 is LNHNV and CDR2 is YYDKDF (reference sequence). Deletions cut 1 base from V and 2 bases from J, with 8 bases between. This CDR3 is CATSRVRHNTGELFF. CDR3 sequence (DNA): TGTGCCACCAGCAGAGTTCGACATAACACCGGGGAGCTGTTTTTT.

The chain is built from TRBV18 and TRBJ2-5; D is perhaps TRBD1 or TRBD2 (6 bases each). CDR1 is KGHSH, CDR2 LQKENI, per germline. This CDR3 comprises 14 residues. The V gene lost 6 bases and the J gene lost 1 base, with 12 bases spanning the gap. The CDR3 reads CASSEGGPQETQYF. DNA of the CDR3: TGTGCCAGCTCTGAGGGGGGCCCCCAAGAGACCCAGTACTTC.

The chain joins TRBV15 to TRBJ1-6; no clear D gene. V shed 6 bases and J shed 6 bases, with 9 bases lying between them. Per germline, CDR1 LNHNV and CDR2 YYDKDF (reference sequence). This CDR3 region has 13 residues. The CDR3 protein is CATRPGTNSPLHF. The CDR3 DNA is TGTGCCACCAGACCGGGAACTAATTCACCCCTCCACTTT. Filled out from reference TRBV15 and TRBJ1-6, the complete variable domain reads DAMVIQNPRYQVTQFGKPVTLSCSQTLNHNVMYWYQQKSSQAPKLLFHYYDKDFNNEADTPDNFQSRRPNTSFCFLDIRSPGLGDTAMYLCATRPGTNSPLHFGNGTRLTVT.